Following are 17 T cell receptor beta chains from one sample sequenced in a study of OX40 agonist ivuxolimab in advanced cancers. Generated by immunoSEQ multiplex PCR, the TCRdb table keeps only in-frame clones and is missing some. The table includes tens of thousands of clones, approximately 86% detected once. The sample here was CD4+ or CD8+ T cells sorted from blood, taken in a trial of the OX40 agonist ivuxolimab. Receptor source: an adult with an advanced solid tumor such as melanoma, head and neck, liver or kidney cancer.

The CDR3, as DNA: TGTGCCTGGAGTGGTCAGATCGAGGTTCTCACTGAAGCTTTCTTT. Translated, it gives CAWSGQIEVLTEAFF. The chain links TRBV30 to TRBJ1-1; D gene ambiguous. Deletions cut 1 base from V and 4 bases from J, with 16 bases between. The CDR3 spans 15 residues. Per the germline V gene, CDR1 is GTSNPN and CDR2 is SVGIG (reference sequence).

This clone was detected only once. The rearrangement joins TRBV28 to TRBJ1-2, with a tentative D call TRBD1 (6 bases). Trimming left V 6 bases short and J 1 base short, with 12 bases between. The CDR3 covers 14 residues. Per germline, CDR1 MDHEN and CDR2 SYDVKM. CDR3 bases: TGTGCCAGCAGGCAGGGGCTCGGTAACTATGGCTACACCTTC. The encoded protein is CASRQGLGNYGYTF.

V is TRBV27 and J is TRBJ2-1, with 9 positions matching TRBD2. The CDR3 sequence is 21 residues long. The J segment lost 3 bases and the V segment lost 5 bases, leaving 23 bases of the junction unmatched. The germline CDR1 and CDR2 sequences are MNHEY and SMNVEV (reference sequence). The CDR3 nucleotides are TGTGCCAGCAGTAAAGAGAGGGGGGCTGGGCGGGGGGGCCTTTTCTACAATGAGCAGTTCTTC. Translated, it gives CASSKERGAGRGGLFYNEQFF.

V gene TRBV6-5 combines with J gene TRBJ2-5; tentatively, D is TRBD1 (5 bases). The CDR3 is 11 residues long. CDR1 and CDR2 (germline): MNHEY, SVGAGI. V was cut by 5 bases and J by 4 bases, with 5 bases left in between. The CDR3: CASSQGETQYF. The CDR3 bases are TGTGCCAGCAGTCAGGGAGAGACCCAGTACTTC.

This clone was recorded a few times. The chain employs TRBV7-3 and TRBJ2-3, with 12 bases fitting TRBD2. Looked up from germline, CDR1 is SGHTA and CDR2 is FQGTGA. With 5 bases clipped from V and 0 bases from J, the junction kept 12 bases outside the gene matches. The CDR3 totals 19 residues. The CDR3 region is CASSQRRTSGGYSTDTQYF. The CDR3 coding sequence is TGTGCCAGCAGCCAACGCCGTACTAGCGGGGGGTACAGCACAGATACGCAGTATTTT.

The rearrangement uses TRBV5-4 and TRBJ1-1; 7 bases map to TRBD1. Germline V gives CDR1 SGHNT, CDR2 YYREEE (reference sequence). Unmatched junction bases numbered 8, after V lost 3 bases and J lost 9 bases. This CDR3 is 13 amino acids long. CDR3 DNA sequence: TGTGCCAGCAGCTCGGAGGGGGCGTCGAAAGCTTTCTTT. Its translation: CASSSEGASKAFF. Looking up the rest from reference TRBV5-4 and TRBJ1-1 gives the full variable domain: ETGVTQSPTHLIKTRGQQVTLRCSSQSGHNTVSWYQQALGQGPQFIFQYYREEENGRGNFPPRFSGLQFPNYSSELNVNALELDDSALYLCASSSEGASKAFFGQGTRLTVV.

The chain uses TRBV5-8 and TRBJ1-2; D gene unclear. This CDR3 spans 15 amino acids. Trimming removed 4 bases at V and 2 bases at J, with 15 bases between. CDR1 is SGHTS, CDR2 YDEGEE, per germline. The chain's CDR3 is CASSLARLRNYGYTF. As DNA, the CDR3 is TGTGCCAGCAGCCTGGCCAGACTAAGGAACTATGGCTACACCTTC.

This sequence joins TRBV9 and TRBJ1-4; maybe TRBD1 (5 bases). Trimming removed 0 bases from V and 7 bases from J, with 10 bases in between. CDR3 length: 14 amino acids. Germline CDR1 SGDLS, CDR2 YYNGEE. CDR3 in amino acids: CASSVGQGAEKLFF. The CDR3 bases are TGTGCCAGCAGCGTAGGGCAGGGAGCTGAAAAACTGTTTTTT. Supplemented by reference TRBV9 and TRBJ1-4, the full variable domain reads DSGVTQTPKHLITATGQRVTLRCSPRSGDLSVYWYQQSLDQGLQFLIQYYNGEERAKGNILERFSAQQFPDLHSELNLSSLELGDSALYFCASSVGQGAEKLFFGSGTQLSVL.

The CDR3 DNA reads as TGTGCCAGCAGTTACGGTTCGGGACTAGCAGGGGATACGCAGTATTTT. Translating it yields CASSYGSGLAGDTQYF. The chain is built from TRBV6-6 and TRBJ2-3; TRBD2 matches 9 bases. Germline values: CDR1 MNHNY, CDR2 SVGAGI (reference sequence). The CDR3 totals 16 residues. J lost 6 bases, V lost 2 bases, and 9 bases had no gene match.

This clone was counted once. The CDR3 DNA reads TGCGCCAGCAGCTTGGTGCCTAGCGCTGAGGAGACCCAGTACTTC. It is translated as CASSLVPSAEETQYF. The chain couples TRBV5-1 to TRBJ2-5; a possible D gene is TRBD2 (6 bases). The CDR3 covers 15 residues. CDR1 and CDR2 from the germline V gene are SGHRS and YFSETQ. V was pared by 0 bases and J by 5 bases, with 14 bases between.

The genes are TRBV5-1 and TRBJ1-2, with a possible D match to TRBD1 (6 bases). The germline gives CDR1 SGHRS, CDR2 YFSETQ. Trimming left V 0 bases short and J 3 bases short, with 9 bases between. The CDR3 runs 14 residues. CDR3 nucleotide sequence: TGCGCCAGCAGCTTGGCTGGGGGCGACTATGGCTACACCTTC. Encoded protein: CASSLAGGDYGYTF.

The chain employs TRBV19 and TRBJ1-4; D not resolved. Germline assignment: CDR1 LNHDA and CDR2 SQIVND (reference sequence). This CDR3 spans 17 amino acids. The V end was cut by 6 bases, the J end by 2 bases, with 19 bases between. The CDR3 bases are TGTGCCAGTAGGGCAACCGGGAGGCAAGGGACTAATGAAAAACTGTTTTTT. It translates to CASRATGRQGTNEKLFF. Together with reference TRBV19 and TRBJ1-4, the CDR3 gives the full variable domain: DGGITQSPKYLFRKEGQNVTLSCEQNLNHDAMYWYRQDPGQGLRLIYYSQIVNDFQKGDIAEGYSVSREKKESFPLTVTSAQKNPTAFYLCASRATGRQGTNEKLFFGSGTQLSVL.

The DNA for the CDR3 is TGTGCCAGCAGTCCAGGGCACAATCAGCCCCAGCATTTT. It yields the protein CASSPGHNQPQHF. The rearrangement uses TRBV2 and TRBJ1-5, with TRBD1 as a possible D gene (5 bases). Trimming stripped 5 bases from V and 3 bases from J, with 8 bases between. CDR1 is SNHLY and CDR2 is FYNNEI in the germline V gene. This CDR3 spans 13 amino acids.

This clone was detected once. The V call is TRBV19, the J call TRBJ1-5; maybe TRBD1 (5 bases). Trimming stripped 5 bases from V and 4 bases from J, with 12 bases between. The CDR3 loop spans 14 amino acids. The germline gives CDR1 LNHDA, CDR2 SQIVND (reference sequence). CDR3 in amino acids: CASSYFGGNQPQHF. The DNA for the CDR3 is TGTGCCAGTAGTTATTTCGGGGGGAATCAGCCCCAGCATTTT.

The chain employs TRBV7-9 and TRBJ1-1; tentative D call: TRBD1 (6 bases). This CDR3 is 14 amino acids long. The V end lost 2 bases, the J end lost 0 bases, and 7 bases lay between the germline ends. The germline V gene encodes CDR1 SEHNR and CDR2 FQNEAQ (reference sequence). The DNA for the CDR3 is TGTGCCAGCAGCTTACAGGGGTTGAACACTGAAGCTTTCTTT. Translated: CASSLQGLNTEAFF.

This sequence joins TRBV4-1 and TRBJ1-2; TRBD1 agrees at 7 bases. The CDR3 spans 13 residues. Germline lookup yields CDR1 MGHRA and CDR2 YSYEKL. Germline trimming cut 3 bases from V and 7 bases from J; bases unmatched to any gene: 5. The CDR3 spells CASSHDRVPGYTF. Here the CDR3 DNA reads TGCGCCAGCAGCCACGACAGGGTTCCTGGCTACACCTTC.

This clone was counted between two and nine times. This chain's CDR3 is CASSLSGRDYEQYF. CDR3 bases: TGTGCCAGCAGTTTATCGGGCAGGGACTACGAGCAGTACTTC. The chain employs TRBV28 and TRBJ2-7; possibly TRBD1 for D (5 bases). Germline CDR1 and CDR2: MDHEN and SYDVKM. V was cut by 1 base and J by 3 bases, with 10 bases left in between. The CDR3 loop spans 14 amino acids.